Following are 8 T cell receptor beta chains from one sample sequenced in a study of response to subunit inactivated influenza vaccine. Using its own MiXCR run on the RT-PCR reads, TCRdb lists one record per CDR3 protein. Among 530,000 or so distinct CDR3 sequences listed, around 25% were seen once. The specimen comprised CD4+ T cells sorted from PBMCs, sampled less than 6 days after vaccination. The receptors shown here come from a man aged 45-60 years who received an inactivated influenza vaccine.

The sample holds a few counts of this clonotype. The chain uses TRBV20-1 and TRBJ2-5; TRBD1 aligns across 8 bases. This CDR3 has 12 residues. With 5 bases clipped from V and 5 bases from J, the junction kept 4 bases outside the gene matches. Germline CDR1 and CDR2: DFQATT and SNEGSKA (reference sequence). CDR3 loop: CSAADRGETQYF. For the CDR3, the DNA is TGCAGTGCTGCAGACAGGGGTGAGACCCAGTACTTC.

This clonotype showed up just a few times. This sequence joins TRBV5-1 and TRBJ2-3; D is perhaps TRBD2 (5 bases). V was cut by 0 bases and J by 4 bases, with 12 bases left in between. From germline, CDR1 is SGHRS and CDR2 YFSETQ. The CDR3 has 15 amino acids. CDR3 in amino acids: CASSLGQRNPDTQYF. In DNA form, the CDR3 reads TGCGCCAGCAGCTTGGGCCAGCGGAATCCAGATACGCAGTATTTT.

The rearrangement joins TRBV6-1 to TRBJ1-3; a weak D match, TRBD1 (6 bases). V lost 7 bases to trimming and J lost 0 bases, with 19 bases between them. There are 17 residues in the CDR3. Germline CDR1 is MNHNS and CDR2 is SASEGT. Here the CDR3 DNA reads TGTGCCAGCACCACCGGACAGAAGATTTACTCTGGAAACACCATATATTTT. Translated, it gives CASTTGQKIYSGNTIYF.

The chain links TRBV14 to TRBJ2-3; D gene ambiguous. V was shortened by 1 base and J by 5 bases, with 4 bases between the two germline ends. The V gene's germline CDR1 is SGHDN and CDR2 FVKESK. The CDR3 is made up of 12 amino acids. CDR3 protein: CASSQVQDTQYF. The CDR3, as DNA: TGTGCCAGCAGCCAAGTCCAAGATACGCAGTATTTT.

This clonotype was picked up a small number of times. The chain links TRBV4-1 to TRBJ2-3; a possible D gene is TRBD2 (5 bases). V lost 6 bases and J 2 bases, leaving 18 bases between the germline ends. The CDR3 is 16 residues long. Looked up from germline, CDR1 is MGHRA and CDR2 is YSYEKL. CDR3: CASRKLGLWATDTQYF. CDR3 in DNA: TGCGCCAGCAGGAAACTAGGGTTATGGGCCACAGATACGCAGTATTTT.

This sequence joins TRBV27 and TRBJ2-3; no reliable D call. V lost 6 bases to trimming and J lost 4 bases, with 14 bases between them. Germline V gene data show CDR1 as MNHEY and CDR2 as SMNVEV (reference sequence). The CDR3 consists of 14 residues. Here the CDR3 DNA reads TGTGCCAGCAGCCAGTTAGTACGGTCAGATACGCAGTATTTT. It yields the protein CASSQLVRSDTQYF.

The chain uses TRBV7-2 and TRBJ2-5; D might be TRBD2 (6 bases). Trimming shortened V by 4 bases and J by 4 bases, and 19 bases separated the two germline ends. There are 16 residues in the CDR3. CDR1 and CDR2 from the germline V gene are SGHTA and FQGNSA. In nucleotides, the CDR3 is TGTGCCAGCAGCTCAGACGCGGGACTTTTAGGAGAGACCCAGTACTTC. It translates to CASSSDAGLLGETQYF.

The chain has TRBV7-2 and TRBJ2-2; possibly TRBD1 for D (5 bases). CDR3 length: 15 amino acids. The V end lost 1 base, the J end lost 4 bases, and 10 bases lay between the germline ends. The germline gives CDR1 SGHTA, CDR2 FQGNSA. The CDR3 sequence: CASSLVQGGTGELFF. CDR3 DNA sequence: TGTGCCAGCAGCTTAGTCCAGGGTGGCACCGGGGAGCTGTTTTTT.